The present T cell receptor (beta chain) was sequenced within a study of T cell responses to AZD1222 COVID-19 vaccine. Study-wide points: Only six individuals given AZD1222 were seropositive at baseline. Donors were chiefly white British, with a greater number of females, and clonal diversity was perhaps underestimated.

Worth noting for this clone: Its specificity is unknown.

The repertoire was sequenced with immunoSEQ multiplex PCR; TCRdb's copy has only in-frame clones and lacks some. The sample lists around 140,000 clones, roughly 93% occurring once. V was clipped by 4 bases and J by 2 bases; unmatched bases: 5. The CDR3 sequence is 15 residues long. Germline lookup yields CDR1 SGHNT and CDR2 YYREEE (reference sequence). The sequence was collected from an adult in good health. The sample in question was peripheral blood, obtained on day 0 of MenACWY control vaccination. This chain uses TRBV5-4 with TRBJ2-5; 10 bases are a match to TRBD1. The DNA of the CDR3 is TGTGCCAGCAGCCGACAGGGGGCGAGTCAAGAGACCCAGTACTTC. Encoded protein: CASSRQGASQETQYF.